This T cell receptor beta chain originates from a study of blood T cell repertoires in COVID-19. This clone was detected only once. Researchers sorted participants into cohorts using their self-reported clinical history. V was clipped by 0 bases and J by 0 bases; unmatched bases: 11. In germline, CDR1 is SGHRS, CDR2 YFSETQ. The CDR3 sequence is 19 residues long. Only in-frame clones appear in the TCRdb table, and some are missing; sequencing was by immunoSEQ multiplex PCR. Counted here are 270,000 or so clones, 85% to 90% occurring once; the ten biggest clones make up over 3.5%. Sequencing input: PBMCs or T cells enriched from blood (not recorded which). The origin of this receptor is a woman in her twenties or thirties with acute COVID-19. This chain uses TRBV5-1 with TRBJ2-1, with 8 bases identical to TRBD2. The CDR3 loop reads CASSLGLAGGSSSYNEQFF. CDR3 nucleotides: TGCGCCAGCAGCTTGGGTCTTGCGGGAGGCTCAAGCTCCTACAATGAGCAGTTCTTC.